Presented here are 26 T cell receptor beta chains from one specimen sequenced in a study of shared T cell receptors in the human thymus. Method: immunoSEQ multiplex PCR; TCRdb's copy keeps in-frame clones and lacks some. The sample contains under 850,000 clones, around 89% of which appear only once. These data were likewise used in another study, on human thymus T cells.

Specimen: thymocytes. The receptor set was obtained from a boy under three years old with a congenital heart defect.

This rearrangement joins TRBV15 to TRBJ1-1, with D uncertain. The germline V gene has CDR1 LNHNV and CDR2 YYDKDF (reference sequence). CDR3 length: 17 amino acids. Trimming removed 1 base at V and 0 bases at J, with 15 bases between. The CDR3 DNA reads TGTGCCACCAGCAGAGTGAGGAGGGCAGAAATGAACACTGAAGCTTTCTTT. This sequence encodes CATSRVRRAEMNTEAFF.

V gene TRBV9 combines with J gene TRBJ2-3; 10 bases fit TRBD1. The CDR3 length is 18 residues. CDR1 is SGDLS, CDR2 YYNGEE, per germline. After removal of 0 bases from V and 1 base from J, the junction contained 8 bases not matched to a gene. The CDR3 loop is CASSVVGFGTGGTDTQYF. The DNA of the CDR3 is TGTGCCAGCAGCGTAGTAGGTTTTGGGACAGGGGGCACAGATACGCAGTATTTT. Together with reference TRBV9 and TRBJ2-3, the CDR3 gives the full variable domain: DSGVTQTPKHLITATGQRVTLRCSPRSGDLSVYWYQQSLDQGLQFLIQYYNGEERAKGNILERFSAQQFPDLHSELNLSSLELGDSALYFCASSVVGFGTGGTDTQYFGPGTRLTVL.

DNA for the CDR3: TGCGCCAGCAGCCAAGACTGGGACAGGGGGACAGAGACCCAGTACTTC. As protein: CASSQDWDRGTETQYF. This chain connects TRBV4-1 to TRBJ2-5, with 11 bases lining up with TRBD1. Germline lookup yields CDR1 MGHRA and CDR2 YSYEKL. The CDR3 totals 16 residues. J was trimmed by 4 bases and V by 0 bases; bases with no gene match: 4.

The chain links TRBV4-3 to TRBJ1-1; tentatively, D is TRBD1 (6 bases). The CDR3 loop spans 16 amino acids. The V end lost 5 bases, the J end lost 4 bases, and 20 bases lay between the germline ends. Germline-derived CDR1 and CDR2 are LGHNA and YSLEER. In nucleotides, the CDR3 is TGCGCCAGCAGCTCCCATTACAGGGATCCGGCCACTGAAGCTTTCTTT. It codes for CASSSHYRDPATEAFF.

Worth noting for this clone: The junction differs from germline at one of its ends, possibly a read error. The rearrangement uses TRBV4-2 and TRBJ1-2; 9 bases line up with TRBD1. Germline CDR1 LGHNA, CDR2 YNFKEQ. CDR3 length: 16 amino acids. The CDR3 here is CASTQPTGGKGYGYTF. CDR3 sequence (DNA): TGTGCCAGCACCCAACCGACAGGGGGGAAGGGCTATGGCTACACCTTC.

The genes are TRBV28 and TRBJ2-1, with 9 bases fitting TRBD1. The trim removed 6 bases at V and 5 bases at J, leaving 8 bases unmatched. The CDR3 sequence is 15 residues long. The germline V gene has CDR1 MDHEN and CDR2 SYDVKM. DNA for the CDR3: TGTGCCAGCAGCCCACAGGGGGCAGTCAACAATGAGCAGTTCTTC. Its protein is CASSPQGAVNNEQFF. The full variable domain, in which reference TRBV28 and TRBJ2-1 provide the parts outside the CDR3, is DVKVTQSSRYLVKRTGEKVFLECVQDMDHENMFWYRQDPGLGLRLIYFSYDVKMKEKGDIPEGYSVSREKKERFSLILESASTNQTSMYLCASSPQGAVNNEQFFGPGTRLTVL.

This clone was recorded a few times. The gene calls are TRBV30 and TRBJ2-1; D uncertain. The CDR3 has 13 residues. From germline, CDR1 is GTSNPN and CDR2 SVGIG (reference sequence). V shed 1 base and J shed 4 bases, with 8 bases lying between them. CDR3 coding DNA: TGTGCCTGGAGTGGGGCAGTATACAATGAGCAGTTCTTC. It is translated as CAWSGAVYNEQFF.

This clone was seen once. The chain is built from TRBV11-2 and TRBJ2-1; perhaps TRBD2 as D (5 bases). V was pared by 1 base and J by 0 bases, with 10 bases between. Germline lookup yields CDR1 SGHAT and CDR2 FQNNGV. The CDR3 covers 16 residues. Here the CDR3 DNA reads TGTGCCAGCAGCTTAGTATTTGGGAGCTCCTACAATGAGCAGTTCTTC. Translated: CASSLVFGSSYNEQFF.

The chain combines TRBV4-3 with TRBJ2-1; 13 nucleotides align to TRBD2. J was trimmed by 1 base and V by 0 bases; bases with no gene match: 9. CDR3 size: 20 residues. Germline V CDR1 and CDR2: LGHNA, YSLEER. This chain's CDR3 is CASSQDSRTSGSLSYNEQFF. In DNA form, the CDR3 reads TGCGCCAGCAGCCAAGATTCCCGGACTAGCGGGAGTCTGTCCTACAATGAGCAGTTCTTC.

V usage is TRBV7-2 and J usage is TRBJ1-2; D possibly corresponds to TRBD1 (6 bases). CDR3 length: 14 residues. CDR1 is SGHTA and CDR2 is FQGNSA in the germline V gene. Between the trimmed V and J ends, which lost 3 bases and 4 bases, there was a span of 12 bases. CDR3: CASSLNGQLYGYTF. The CDR3 DNA is TGTGCCAGCAGCTTGAATGGACAGCTCTATGGCTACACCTTC.

This sequence joins TRBV19 and TRBJ2-2; D is perhaps TRBD2 (6 bases). The length of the CDR3 is 15 residues. V was shortened by 9 bases and J by 1 base, with 15 bases between the two germline ends. CDR1 and CDR2 (germline): LNHDA, SQIVND (reference sequence). The CDR3 bases are TGTGCCAGCAGTCCTGGAGGGCTGAACACCGGGGAGCTGTTTTTT. This gives the protein CASSPGGLNTGELFF.

This clone was counted only a few times. The chain carries TRBV6-1 and TRBJ2-7, with 10 positions matching TRBD1. Germline assignment: CDR1 MNHNS and CDR2 SASEGT. The CDR3 is made up of 14 amino acids. With V trimmed by 9 bases and J by 3 bases, 8 bases remained unmatched. The CDR3, as DNA: TGTGCCAGTTTCCCCGACAGGGGGCTCTACGAGCAGTACTTC. Translation gives CASFPDRGLYEQYF.

The chain joins TRBV28 to TRBJ2-2; 8 nucleotides align to TRBD2. Losses at the gene ends were 5 bases for V and 4 bases for J; bases not matched to a gene: 12. The CDR3 totals 17 residues. From germline, CDR1 is MDHEN and CDR2 SYDVKM. The CDR3, as DNA: TGTGCCAGCAGTGCCAGACGGGCGGGGGGACCCACCGGGGAGCTGTTTTTT. It codes for CASSARRAGGPTGELFF.

This rearrangement joins TRBV28 to TRBJ2-1; possible D gene TRBD1, 6 bases. The CDR3 totals 15 residues. Germline assignment: CDR1 MDHEN and CDR2 SYDVKM. Trimming took off 6 bases at V and 7 bases at J, with 19 bases between the two ends. The CDR3 DNA reads as TGTGCCAGCAGGCGGAGACAGGCGACGGTGAATGAGCAGTTCTTC. It is translated as CASRRRQATVNEQFF. The full variable domain, in which reference TRBV28 and TRBJ2-1 provide the parts outside the CDR3, is DVKVTQSSRYLVKRTGEKVFLECVQDMDHENMFWYRQDPGLGLRLIYFSYDVKMKEKGDIPEGYSVSREKKERFSLILESASTNQTSMYLCASRRRQATVNEQFFGPGTRLTVL.

The chain uses TRBV7-9 and TRBJ2-5; D may be TRBD1 (6 bases). This CDR3 contains 17 residues. V gave up 2 bases and J gave up 2 bases, with 18 bases separating them. Germline CDR1 SEHNR, CDR2 FQNEAQ (reference sequence). CDR3 coding DNA: TGTGCCAGCAGCTTAACTTTCAGGGGCAGGGATCAAGAGACCCAGTACTTC. Its protein product is CASSLTFRGRDQETQYF.

The chain combines TRBV10-2 with TRBJ1-2; D is undetermined. V was clipped by 8 bases and J by 6 bases, with 13 bases between them. This CDR3 has 12 residues. Germline loops: CDR1 WSHSY, CDR2 SAAADI. CDR3 protein: CASSDPLDGYTF. CDR3 sequence (DNA): TGCGCCAGCTCGGATCCCCTAGATGGCTACACCTTC.

The genes are TRBV29-1 and TRBJ2-3, with a tentative D call TRBD2 (6 bases). The CDR3 runs 14 residues. The V end was cut by 2 bases, the J end by 4 bases, with 13 bases between. Per the germline V gene, CDR1 is SQVTM and CDR2 is ANQGSEA. The CDR3: CSVEMLADPDTQYF. CDR3 DNA sequence: TGCAGCGTTGAAATGTTAGCGGACCCAGATACGCAGTATTTT.

The chain uses TRBV28 and TRBJ1-2; D not certain. Trimming removed 7 bases from V and 3 bases from J, with 6 bases in between. This CDR3 is built from 11 residues. The germline V gene encodes CDR1 MDHEN and CDR2 SYDVKM. The CDR3 here is CASNADYGYTF. The CDR3 DNA reads as TGTGCCAGCAATGCGGACTATGGCTACACCTTC.

The rearrangement uses TRBV19 and TRBJ2-2; the D gene is possibly TRBD1 (5 bases). Germline V CDR1 and CDR2: LNHDA, SQIVND (reference sequence). The CDR3 has 15 residues. V lost 6 bases and J lost 2, with 13 bases in between. The CDR3 is CASRARGRNTGELFF. The CDR3 nucleotides are TGTGCCAGTAGAGCTAGGGGCCGTAACACCGGGGAGCTGTTTTTT.

The chain is built from TRBV30 and TRBJ2-7, with 14 bases aligning to TRBD2. There are 15 residues in the CDR3. V was pared by 2 bases and J by 1 base, with 1 base of the junction left unmatched. From germline, CDR1 is GTSNPN and CDR2 SVGIG (reference sequence). The CDR3 loop is CAWSRTSGRSYEQYF. The CDR3 bases are TGTGCCTGGAGTCGGACTAGCGGGAGGTCCTACGAGCAGTACTTC.

The chain is built from TRBV9 and TRBJ1-1; 10 bases map to TRBD1. V was pared by 3 bases and J by 6 bases, with 14 bases of the junction left unmatched. This CDR3 region has 17 residues. Germline lookup yields CDR1 SGDLS and CDR2 YYNGEE. Written as DNA, the CDR3 is TGTGCCAGCAGCGCGGGACAGGGGCCGAGCGGGGGGCCTGAAGCTTTCTTT. It translates to CASSAGQGPSGGPEAFF.

The V gene is TRBV30, the J gene TRBJ1-3; TRBD1 might be the D (6 bases). Per the germline V gene, CDR1 is GTSNPN and CDR2 is SVGIG (reference sequence). The CDR3 loop spans 19 amino acids. Trimming took off 0 bases at V and 1 base at J, with 22 bases between the two ends. CDR3 residues: CAWSVGAGEKLRSGNTIYF. In DNA form, the CDR3 reads TGTGCCTGGAGTGTAGGGGCAGGGGAAAAATTACGGTCTGGAAACACCATATATTTT.

The table lists this clone with a few counts. The chain uses TRBV5-4 and TRBJ1-4; 11 bases are shared with TRBD1. Trimming at V came to 1 base and at J to 8 bases, leaving 4 bases not matched to a gene. CDR3 length equals 15 residues. Germline lookup yields CDR1 SGHNT and CDR2 YYREEE (reference sequence). This CDR3 reads CASSLNGTGGEKLFF. The CDR3 DNA is TGTGCCAGCAGCTTGAACGGGACAGGGGGGGAAAAACTGTTTTTT. The variable domain in full, completed from reference TRBV5-4 and TRBJ1-4, reads ETGVTQSPTHLIKTRGQQVTLRCSSQSGHNTVSWYQQALGQGPQFIFQYYREEENGRGNFPPRFSGLQFPNYSSELNVNALELDDSALYLCASSLNGTGGEKLFFGSGTQLSVL.

The chain is built from TRBV11-2 and TRBJ1-1, with 8 bases fitting TRBD1. The germline gives CDR1 SGHAT, CDR2 FQNNGV. V gave up 7 bases and J gave up 11 bases; unmatched junction bases: 12. The CDR3 runs 13 residues. CDR3 nucleotides: TGTGCCAGCAACCGGAGGGCAGGGGGCTTGGCTTTCTTT. It yields the protein CASNRRAGGLAFF.

The genes are TRBV4-2 and TRBJ1-1; D unclear. V was pared by 0 bases and J by 5 bases, with 16 bases between. CDR3 length: 16 residues. Germline V lookup: CDR1 LGHNA, CDR2 YNFKEQ. The CDR3 DNA is TGTGCCAGCAGCCAAGACAAGGGAGACCCGGGTACTGAAGCTTTCTTT. This codes for CASSQDKGDPGTEAFF.

The sample holds a few counts of this clone. The CDR3 bases are TGCGCCAGCAGCCCGAGGTGGGGGCAATACGAGCAGTACTTC. Amino acid sequence: CASSPRWGQYEQYF. The V call is TRBV4-3, the J call TRBJ2-7; a weak D match, TRBD1 (6 bases). There are 14 residues in the CDR3. Between the trimmed V and J ends, which lost 4 bases and 4 bases, there was a span of 14 bases. Germline values: CDR1 LGHNA, CDR2 YSLEER.